The subject of this entry is one TCR beta chain. No antigen is known for it. The sample originates from a study of T cell responses to AZD1222 COVID-19 vaccine. Study-wide context: Whether given at about 4 or about 12 weeks, second doses were pooled. Overall study results and limits: Elevations in Spike-specific TCR breadth and depth followed administration of two AZD1222 doses. Researchers report vaccine-associated CD4 TCRs spanning spike, with dominance at 160-218 and 743-854. Only a handful of AZD1222 recipients, several in all, had baseline seropositivity.

The CDR3 is 13 residues long. From germline, CDR1 is LGHDT and CDR2 YNNKEL (reference sequence). J gave up 6 bases and V 6 bases, and 5 bases lay outside the gene matches. Clones were read by immunoSEQ multiplex PCR, and TCRdb kept only the in-frame ones, dropping some. The sample holds around 180,000 clones, about 86% seen once. The sequencing used peripheral blood, collected on day 0 of AZD1222 vaccination. The TCR was taken from an adult in good health. This chain links TRBV3-1 (or the pseudogene TRBV3-2) with TRBJ2-7; TRBD1 agrees at 10 bases. The CDR3 spells CASSRQGATEQYF. CDR3 sequence (DNA): TGTGCCAGCAGTCGACAGGGGGCAACCGAGCAGTACTTC.